The T cell receptor (beta chain) described here comes from a study of shared clonotypes between healthy human individuals. Every one of the donors was a Caucasian adult that lived in Nashville, Tennessee. Clones were sequenced by immunoSEQ multiplex PCR, and TCRdb holds only the in-frame ones, with some missing. The data contain about 1.4 million clones, 95% to 97% of them seen just once; the ten biggest clones take up approximately 1%. The CDR3 is 14 residues long. Germline V CDR1 and CDR2: ENHRY, SYGVKD. Trimming took off 3 bases at V and 1 base at J, with 9 bases between the two ends. The sequence came from a man aged 25-45 years in good health. V gene TRBV10-3 combines with J gene TRBJ1-1; D gene unclear. Sequenced: naive CD4+ T cells sorted from blood. The subset here: CD45RA+ positively selected. CDR3 sequence: CAISEIPGNTEAFF. CDR3 sequence (DNA): TGTGCCATCAGTGAAATCCCAGGGAACACTGAAGCTTTCTTT.